This is a list of T cell receptor beta chains from one sample in a study of graft-versus-host responses after intestinal transplantation. What these receptors recognize is not known. Generated by immunoSEQ multiplex PCR, the TCRdb table keeps only in-frame clones and is missing some. The table includes 85,000 to 95,000 clones, roughly 91% detected once. Sequenced material: unstimulated CD8+ T cells sorted from spleen or lymph node cells, taken before intestinal transplant. These receptors came from a human donor who received an intestinal transplant. The CDR3 runs from the conserved cysteine through the conserved F or W. D genes are given only for firm matches. The size of a clone is reported for some rows only, either as once, few or many, or as a class for expanded clones.

TGTGCCAGCAGTTCGACAGATACGCAGTATTTT,CASSSTDTQYF,TRBV27,NA,NA,TRBJ2-3
TGCGCCAGCAGCCAAGACAGGGTGGGATATGGCTACACCTTC,CASSQDRVGYGYTF,TRBV4-3,NA,NA,TRBJ1-2
TGTGCCATCAGTGATCCCACGGACTCCTACGAGCAGTACTTC,CAISDPTDSYEQYF,TRBV10-3,once,NA,TRBJ2-7
TGTGCCAGCCAACAGGGGGAAACCACAGATACGCAGTATTTT,CASQQGETTDTQYF,TRBV11-2,NA,TRBD1,TRBJ2-3
TGTGCCAGCAGCTTCGGACAGGGGGGCGAGCAGTACTTC,CASSFGQGGEQYF,TRBV11-3,NA,TRBD1,TRBJ2-7
TGTGCCAGCAGCATACAAGCAAGGGGAACACGGGCGTACGAGCAGTACTTC,CASSIQARGTRAYEQYF,TRBV21-1,NA,NA,TRBJ2-7
TGTGCCAGCAGTCAACAGGGGCCGTACGAGCAGTACTTC,CASSQQGPYEQYF,TRBV25-1,NA,TRBD1,TRBJ2-7
TGTGCCAGCAGCCCCGCAGAAACACTGAACACTGAAGCTTTCTTT,CASSPAETLNTEAFF,TRBV7-9,NA,NA,TRBJ1-1
TGTGCCAGCAGCGTAGAGGGAGGGGAAGAAAAACTGTTTTTT,CASSVEGGEEKLFF,TRBV9,NA,NA,TRBJ1-4
TGTGCCAGCGGCCATCTCTCTTTCTTT,CASGHLSFF,TRBV7-6,NA,NA,TRBJ1-1
TGCAGCGTTGAAATGTGGGACAGGGACCGTGGAAACACCATATATTTT,CSVEMWDRDRGNTIYF,TRBV29-1,NA,TRBD1,TRBJ1-3
TGTGCCTGGACTTTGGCGGGGGGGCAAGATACGCAGTATTTT,CAWTLAGGQDTQYF,TRBV30,NA,TRBD2,TRBJ2-3
TGTGCCTGGAGTGTTGGCTTTGGTGAAAAACTGTTTTTT,CAWSVGFGEKLFF,TRBV30,NA,NA,TRBJ1-4
TGTGCCAGCGCCCCCGGGACATTAGGAAACGAGCAGTACTTC,CASAPGTLGNEQYF,TRBV27,NA,NA,TRBJ2-7
TGTGCCAGTAATACGGGACTAGCGAACACCGGGGAGCTGTTTTTT,CASNTGLANTGELFF,TRBV19,NA,TRBD2,TRBJ2-2
TGTGCCAGCAGCTTTTGGAGAGATAATGAAAAACTGTTTTTT,CASSFWRDNEKLFF,TRBV5-5,NA,NA,TRBJ1-4
TGTGCCAGCAGCCCTGGGGGACTGGGAGATTACGAGCAGTACTTC,CASSPGGLGDYEQYF,TRBV11-2,NA,NA,TRBJ2-7
TGTGCCAGCAGAGACCTTTTACTAGCGGGGGTTGAGCAGTACTTC,CASRDLLLAGVEQYF,TRBV2,few,TRBD2,TRBJ2-7
TGCGCCAGCAGCCAAGATCTCCCCTACGAGCAGTACTTC,CASSQDLPYEQYF,TRBV4-3,NA,NA,TRBJ2-7
TGTGCCAGCAGTGCCCTAAGGGGACTAAGCGCCGGGGAGCTGTTTTTT,CASSALRGLSAGELFF,TRBV2,NA,TRBD2,TRBJ2-2
TGCGCCAGCAGAGCCGGGACAGGGGGCGGTCTTAGGGAAAAACTGTTTTTT,CASRAGTGGGLREKLFF,TRBV4-3,NA,TRBD1,TRBJ1-4
TGTGCCAGCAGCGAGGGACTGATTCAAGAGACCCAGTACTTC,CASSEGLIQETQYF,TRBV9,NA,NA,TRBJ2-5
TGCGCCAGCAGCCAAGATCGTCCAGGGATTACTGAAGCTTTCTTT,CASSQDRPGITEAFF,TRBV4-3,NA,NA,TRBJ1-1
TGTGCCAGCACCAGACAGTTAAACACTGAAGCTTTCTTT,CASTRQLNTEAFF,TRBV19,NA,NA,TRBJ1-1
TGCGCCAGCAGCCAACAGACAGGGCGCCCAGATACGCAGTATTTT,CASSQQTGRPDTQYF,TRBV4-1,NA,TRBD1,TRBJ2-3
TGCGCCAGCAGCCAAGACAGGGACACTGAAGCTTTCTTT,CASSQDRDTEAFF,TRBV4-3,NA,NA,TRBJ1-1
TGTGCCAGCAGCATCCGGGACACCCTTATGGTCTACACCTTC,CASSIRDTLMVYTF,TRBV13,few,NA,TRBJ1-2
TGTGCCAGCAGTCAACTCAATGAGCAGTTCTTC,CASSQLNEQFF,TRBV27,NA,NA,TRBJ2-1
TGTGCCAGCAGTTTACGCGGGGGGGCGGTGGAGACCCAGTACTTC,CASSLRGGAVETQYF,TRBV27,once,TRBD2,TRBJ2-5
TGTGCCAGTAGTTCTCAGGGGCTCGGAAACACCATATATTTT,CASSSQGLGNTIYF,TRBV19,NA,NA,TRBJ1-3
TGTGCCAGTAGTCTGGGGACAGGGGCCTACGAGCAGTACTTC,CASSLGTGAYEQYF,TRBV19,NA,TRBD1,TRBJ2-7
TGTGCCAGCAGTTTATATCTTATTGCAGATACGCAGTATTTT,CASSLYLIADTQYF,TRBV27,NA,NA,TRBJ2-3
TGTGCCAGCAGTCATATAGGGGTGAGCTCCTACAATGAGCAGTTCTTC,CASSHIGVSSYNEQFF,TRBV27,NA,NA,TRBJ2-1
TGTGCCAGCAGCTTCCCTAAGGGAGGGATCGGGGAGCTGTTTTTT,CASSFPKGGIGELFF,TRBV7-9,NA,TRBD2,TRBJ2-2
TGTGCCAGCAGCGTAGGACAGGGGGCACGAGCGGATGAAAAACTGTTTTTT,CASSVGQGARADEKLFF,TRBV9,NA,TRBD1,TRBJ1-4
TGCGCCAGCAGCTTGGACCTCTTTCAGGGGGACTACGAGCAGTACTTC,CASSLDLFQGDYEQYF,TRBV5-1,NA,TRBD1,TRBJ2-7
TGTGCCAGCAGCGGGGGACAGGGGGAGGTGTCTGAAGCTTTCTTT,CASSGGQGEVSEAFF,TRBV9,NA,TRBD1,TRBJ1-1
TGTGCCAGCAGCCTGTCAGGGGGCGCGAATCAGCCCCAGCATTTT,CASSLSGGANQPQHF,TRBV27,NA,TRBD1,TRBJ1-5
TGCGCCAGCAGCCAAGGAGAGGACTACGAGCAGTACTTC,CASSQGEDYEQYF,TRBV4-3,NA,NA,TRBJ2-7
TGTGCCTGTGGGCGAGAAAACATTCAGTACTTC,CACGRENIQYF,TRBV2,NA,NA,TRBJ2-4
TGTGCCAGCACGTCAGGGGGTGACTATGGCTACACCTTC,CASTSGGDYGYTF,TRBV27,NA,TRBD1,TRBJ1-2